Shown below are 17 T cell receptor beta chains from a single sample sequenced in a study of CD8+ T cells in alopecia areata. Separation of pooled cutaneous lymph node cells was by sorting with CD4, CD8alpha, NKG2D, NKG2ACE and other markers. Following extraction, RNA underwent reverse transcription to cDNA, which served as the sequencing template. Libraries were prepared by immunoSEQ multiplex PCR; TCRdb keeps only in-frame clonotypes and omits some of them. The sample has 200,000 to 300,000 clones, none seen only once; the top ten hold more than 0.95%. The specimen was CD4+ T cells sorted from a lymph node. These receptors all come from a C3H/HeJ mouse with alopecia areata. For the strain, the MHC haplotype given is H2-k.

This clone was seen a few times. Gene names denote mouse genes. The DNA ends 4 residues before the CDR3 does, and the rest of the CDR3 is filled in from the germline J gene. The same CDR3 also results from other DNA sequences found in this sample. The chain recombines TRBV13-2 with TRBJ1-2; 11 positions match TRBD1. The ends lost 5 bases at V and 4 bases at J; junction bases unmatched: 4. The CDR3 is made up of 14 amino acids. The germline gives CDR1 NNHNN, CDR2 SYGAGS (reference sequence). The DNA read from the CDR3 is TGTGCCAGCGGGGACAGGGGGCTTGGCTCC. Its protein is CASGDRGLGS. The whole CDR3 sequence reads CASGDRGLGSDYTF.

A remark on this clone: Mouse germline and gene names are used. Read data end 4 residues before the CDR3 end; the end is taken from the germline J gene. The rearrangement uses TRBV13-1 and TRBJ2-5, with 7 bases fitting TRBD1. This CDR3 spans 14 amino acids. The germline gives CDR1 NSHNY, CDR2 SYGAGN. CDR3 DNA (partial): TGTGCCAGCAGCGCGGGACAGTGGGAAGAC. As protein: CASSAGQWED. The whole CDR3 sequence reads CASSAGQWEDTQYF.

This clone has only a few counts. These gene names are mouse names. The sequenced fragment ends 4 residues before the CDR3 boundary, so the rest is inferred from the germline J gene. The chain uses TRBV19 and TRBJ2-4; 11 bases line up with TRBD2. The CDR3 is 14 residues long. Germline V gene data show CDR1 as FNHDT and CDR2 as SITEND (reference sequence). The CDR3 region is CASSLGLGENTLYF. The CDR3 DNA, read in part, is TGTGCCAGCAGTTTGGGACTGGGGGAAAAC.

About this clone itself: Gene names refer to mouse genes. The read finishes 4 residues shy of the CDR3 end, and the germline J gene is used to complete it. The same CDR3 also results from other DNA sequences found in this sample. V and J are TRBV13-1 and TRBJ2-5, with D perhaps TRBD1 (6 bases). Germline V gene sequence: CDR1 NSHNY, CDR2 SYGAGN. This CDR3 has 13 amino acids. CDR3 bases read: TGTGCCAGCAGTGAACAGGGCAGGGAC. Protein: CASSEQGRD. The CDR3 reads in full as CASSEQGRDTQYF.

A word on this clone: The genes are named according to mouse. CDR3 sequence: CASSSDRGSDYTF. The sequenced part of the CDR3 DNA is TGTGCCAGCAGTTCGGACAGGGGGTCC. The rearrangement uses TRBV19 and TRBJ1-2, with 10 bases fitting TRBD1. The read ends 4 residues before the CDR3 terminus; that terminus is restored from the germline J gene. The CDR3 spans 13 residues. Looked up from germline, CDR1 is FNHDT and CDR2 is SITEND (reference sequence).

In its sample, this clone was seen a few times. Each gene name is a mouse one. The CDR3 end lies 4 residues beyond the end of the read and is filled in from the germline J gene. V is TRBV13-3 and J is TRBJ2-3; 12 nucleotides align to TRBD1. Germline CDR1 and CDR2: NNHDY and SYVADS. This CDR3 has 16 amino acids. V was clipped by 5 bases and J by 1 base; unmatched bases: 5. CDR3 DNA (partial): TGTGCCAGCAGGGGACAGGGGGCGCAAGGTGCAGAA. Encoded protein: CASRGQGAQGAE. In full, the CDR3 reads CASRGQGAQGAETLYF.

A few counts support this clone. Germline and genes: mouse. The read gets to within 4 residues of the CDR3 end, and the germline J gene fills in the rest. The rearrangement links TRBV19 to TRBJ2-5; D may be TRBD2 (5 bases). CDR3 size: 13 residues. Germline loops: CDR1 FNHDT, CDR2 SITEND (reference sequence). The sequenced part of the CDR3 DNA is TGTGCCAGCAGTAAAGTGGGGATCGAC. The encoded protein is CASSKVGID. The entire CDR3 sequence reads CASSKVGIDTQYF. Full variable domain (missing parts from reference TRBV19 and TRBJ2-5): GGIITQTPKFLIGQEGQKLTLKCQQNFNHDTMYWYRQDSGKGLRLIYYSITENDLQKGDLSEGYDASREKKSSFSLTVTSAQKNEMAVFLCASSKVGIDTQYFGPGTRLLVL.

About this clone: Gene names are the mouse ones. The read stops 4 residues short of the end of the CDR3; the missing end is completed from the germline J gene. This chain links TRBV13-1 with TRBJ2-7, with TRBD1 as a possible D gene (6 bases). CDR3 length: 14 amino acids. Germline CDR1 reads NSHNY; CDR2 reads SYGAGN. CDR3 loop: CASSDAPQGYEQYF. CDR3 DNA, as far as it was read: TGTGCCAGCAGTGATGCTCCCCAGGGGTAT.

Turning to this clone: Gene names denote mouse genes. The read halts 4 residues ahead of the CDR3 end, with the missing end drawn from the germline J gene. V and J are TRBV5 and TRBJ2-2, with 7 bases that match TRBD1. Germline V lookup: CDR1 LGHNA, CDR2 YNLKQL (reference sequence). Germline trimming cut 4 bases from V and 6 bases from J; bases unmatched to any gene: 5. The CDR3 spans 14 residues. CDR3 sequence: CASSRQGSSGQLYF. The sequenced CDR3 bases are TGTGCCAGCAGCCGACAGGGTTCTTCCGGG.

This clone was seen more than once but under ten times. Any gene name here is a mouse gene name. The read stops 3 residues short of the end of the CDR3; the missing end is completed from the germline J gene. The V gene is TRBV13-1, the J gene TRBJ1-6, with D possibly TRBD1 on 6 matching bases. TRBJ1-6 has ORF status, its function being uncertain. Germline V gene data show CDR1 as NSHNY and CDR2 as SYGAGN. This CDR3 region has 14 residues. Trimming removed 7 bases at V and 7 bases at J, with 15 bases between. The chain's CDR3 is CASQMQGQNSPLYF. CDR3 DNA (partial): TGTGCCAGCCAGATGCAGGGGCAGAATTCGCCC.

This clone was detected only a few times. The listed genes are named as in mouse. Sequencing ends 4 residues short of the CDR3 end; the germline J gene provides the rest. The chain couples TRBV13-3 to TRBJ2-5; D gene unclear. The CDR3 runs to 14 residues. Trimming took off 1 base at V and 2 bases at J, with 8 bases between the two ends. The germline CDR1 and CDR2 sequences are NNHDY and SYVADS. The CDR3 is CASSDRQVQDTQYF. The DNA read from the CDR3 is TGTGCCAGCAGTGATCGGCAGGTCCAAGAC.

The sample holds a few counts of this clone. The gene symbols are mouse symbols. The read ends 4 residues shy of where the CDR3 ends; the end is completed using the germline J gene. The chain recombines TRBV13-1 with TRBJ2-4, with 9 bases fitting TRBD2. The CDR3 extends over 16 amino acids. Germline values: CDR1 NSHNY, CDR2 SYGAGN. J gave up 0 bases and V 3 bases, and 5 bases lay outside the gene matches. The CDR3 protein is CASSAPGLGSQNTLYF. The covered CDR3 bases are TGTGCCAGCAGTGCTCCGGGACTGGGTAGTCAAAAC.

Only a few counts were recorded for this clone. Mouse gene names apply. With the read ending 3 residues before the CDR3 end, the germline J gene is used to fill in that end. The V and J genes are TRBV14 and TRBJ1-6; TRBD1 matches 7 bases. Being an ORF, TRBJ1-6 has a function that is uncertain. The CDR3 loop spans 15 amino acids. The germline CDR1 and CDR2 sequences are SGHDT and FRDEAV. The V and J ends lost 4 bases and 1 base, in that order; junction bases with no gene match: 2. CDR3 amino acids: CASSPGQSYNSPLYF. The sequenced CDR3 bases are TGTGCCAGCAGTCCGGGACAGTCCTATAATTCGCCC.

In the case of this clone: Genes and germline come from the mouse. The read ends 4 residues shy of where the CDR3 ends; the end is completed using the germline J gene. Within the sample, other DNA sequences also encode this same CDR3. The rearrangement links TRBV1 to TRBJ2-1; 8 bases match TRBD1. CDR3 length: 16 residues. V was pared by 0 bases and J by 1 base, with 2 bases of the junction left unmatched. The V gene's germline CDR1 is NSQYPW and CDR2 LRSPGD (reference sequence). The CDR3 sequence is CTCSADGTGNYAEQFF. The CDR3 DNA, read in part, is TGCACCTGCAGTGCAGATGGGACAGGAAACTATGCT.

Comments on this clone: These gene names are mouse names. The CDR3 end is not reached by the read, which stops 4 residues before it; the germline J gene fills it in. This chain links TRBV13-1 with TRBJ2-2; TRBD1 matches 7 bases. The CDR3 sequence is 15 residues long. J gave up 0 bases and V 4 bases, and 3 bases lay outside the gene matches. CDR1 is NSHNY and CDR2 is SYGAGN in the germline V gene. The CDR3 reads CASSRDSTNTGQLYF. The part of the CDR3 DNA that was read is TGTGCCAGCAGTAGGGACAGTACAAACACCGGG.

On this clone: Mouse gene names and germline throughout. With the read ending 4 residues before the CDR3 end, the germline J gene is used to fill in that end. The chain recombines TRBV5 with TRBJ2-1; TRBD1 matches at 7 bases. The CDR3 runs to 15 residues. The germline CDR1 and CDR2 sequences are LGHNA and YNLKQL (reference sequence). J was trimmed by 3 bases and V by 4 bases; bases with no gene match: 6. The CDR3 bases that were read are TGTGCCAGCAGCCCCCGGACAGGAATCTATGCT. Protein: CASSPRTGIYA. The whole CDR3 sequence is CASSPRTGIYAEQFF.

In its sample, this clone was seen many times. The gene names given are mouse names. The CDR3 sequence is CASSRGGARAEQFF. Partial CDR3 DNA: TGTGCTAGCAGTAGGGGGGGGGCGCGAGCT. V is TRBV17 and J is TRBJ2-1, with 8 bases matching TRBD2. The read halts 4 residues ahead of the CDR3 end, with the missing end drawn from the germline J gene. Germline assignment: CDR1 MNHDT and CDR2 YYDKIL. The CDR3 is 14 residues long. The complete variable domain, with remaining parts taken from reference TRBV17 and TRBJ2-1, reads DTTVKQNPRYKLARVGKPVNLICSQTMNHDTMYWYQKKPNQAPKLLLFYYDKILNREADTFEKFQSSRPNNSFCSLYIGSAGLEYSAMYLCASSRGGARAEQFFGPGTRLTVL.